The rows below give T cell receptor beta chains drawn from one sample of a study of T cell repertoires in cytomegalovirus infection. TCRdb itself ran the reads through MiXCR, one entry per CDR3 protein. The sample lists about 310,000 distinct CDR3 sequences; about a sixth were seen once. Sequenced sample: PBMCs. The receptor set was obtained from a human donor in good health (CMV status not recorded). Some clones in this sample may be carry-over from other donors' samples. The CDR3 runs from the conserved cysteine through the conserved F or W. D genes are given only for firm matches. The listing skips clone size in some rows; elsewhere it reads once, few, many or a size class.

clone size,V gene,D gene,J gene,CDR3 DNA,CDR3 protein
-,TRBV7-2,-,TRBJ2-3,TGTGCCAGCAGCTTAAACTGGTGGGGGCCCACAGATACGCAGTATTTT,CASSLNWWGPTDTQYF
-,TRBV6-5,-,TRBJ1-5,TGTGCCAGCAGTTACGACGGGAATGGCAATCAGCCCCAGCATTTT,CASSYDGNGNQPQHF
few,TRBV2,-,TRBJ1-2,TGTGCCAGCAGTGAAGGGGAGATTAGCGGCTACACCTTC,CASSEGEISGYTF
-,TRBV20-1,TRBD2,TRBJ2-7,TGCAGTGCCGTCCGGGGGGGCTCGGCCTACGAGCAGTACTTC,CSAVRGGSAYEQYF
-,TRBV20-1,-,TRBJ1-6,TGCAGTGCCCAGGGATCCTCTGTATCTTATAATTCACCCCTCCACTTT,CSAQGSSVSYNSPLHF
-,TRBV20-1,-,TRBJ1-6,TGCAGTGTTAGGCGGGGAGTGAGCTCCTATAATTCACCCCTCCACTTT,CSVRRGVSSYNSPLHF
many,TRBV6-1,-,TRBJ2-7,TGTGCCAGCAGTGAATTCCTACGTCCTGGACGATCCTACGAGCAGTACTTC,CASSEFLRPGRSYEQYF
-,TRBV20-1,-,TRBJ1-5,TGCAGTGCAAGTCAAAGGGCGAGAAATCAGCCCCAGCATTTT,CSASQRARNQPQHF
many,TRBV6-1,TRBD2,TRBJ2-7,TGTGCCAGCTGCCGACTAGCGACGAACGAGCAGTACTTC,CASCRLATNEQYF
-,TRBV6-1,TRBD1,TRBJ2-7,TGTGCCAGCAGCGTACGGGACAGCGAGCAGTACTTC,CASSVRDSEQYF
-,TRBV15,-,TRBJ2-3,TGTGCCACCAGCAGAGCCCGGGATTTCGATACGCAGTATTTT,CATSRARDFDTQYF
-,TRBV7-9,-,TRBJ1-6,TGTGCCAGCAGCGGGGTAGGGGATTCACCCCTCCACTTT,CASSGVGDSPLHF
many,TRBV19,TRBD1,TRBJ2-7,TGTGCCAGTAGTATCGAACCCGGGACAGGGAACGAGCAGTACTTC,CASSIEPGTGNEQYF
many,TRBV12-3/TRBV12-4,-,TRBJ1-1,TGTGCCAGCAGCCTTAGCGGCACTGAAGCTTTCTTT,CASSLSGTEAFF
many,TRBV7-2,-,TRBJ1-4,TGTGCCAGCAGCCCCGTCGGATTTCCTACAGGGAGGACGGCTAATGAAAAACTGTTTTTT,CASSPVGFPTGRTANEKLFF
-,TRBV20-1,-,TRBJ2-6,TGCAGTGCTAGAGATGGGGCCAACGTCCTGACTTTC,CSARDGANVLTF
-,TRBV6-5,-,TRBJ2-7,TGTGCCAGCAGTTATGGGGGGCAGGGGGAGCAGTACTTC,CASSYGGQGEQYF
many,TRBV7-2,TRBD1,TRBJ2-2,TGTGCCAGCAGCTTAGGAACAGGGGGCACGAACACCGGGGAGCTGTTTTTT,CASSLGTGGTNTGELFF
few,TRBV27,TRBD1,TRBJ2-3,TGTGCCAGCAGTTGGGACAGACAATACACAGATACGCAGTATTTT,CASSWDRQYTDTQYF
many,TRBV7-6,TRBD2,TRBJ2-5,TGTGCCAGCAGCCCGTACGGGGGGTTGGGAGAGACCCAGTACTTC,CASSPYGGLGETQYF
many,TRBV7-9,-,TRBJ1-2,TGTGCCAGCGGCGGGGCCTATGAGGGCTACACCTTC,CASGGAYEGYTF
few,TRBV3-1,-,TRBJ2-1,TGTGCCAGCAGCCAAGATCTTGGCCATTACAATGAGCAGTTCTTC,CASSQDLGHYNEQFF
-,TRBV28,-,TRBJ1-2,TGTGCCAGCAGTTTGCAACAGAATAACTATGGCTACACCTTC,CASSLQQNNYGYTF
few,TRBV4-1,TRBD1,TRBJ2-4,TGCGCCAGCAGCCTCGGGACAGAGAAAATTAAAAACATTCAGTACTTC,CASSLGTEKIKNIQYF
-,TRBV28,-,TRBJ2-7,TGTGCCAGCAGTAAGGGGGGGGAGAACTACGAGCAGTACTTC,CASSKGGENYEQYF
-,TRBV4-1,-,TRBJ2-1,TGCGCCAGCCAGGACTACGATGAGCAGTTCTTC,CASQDYDEQFF
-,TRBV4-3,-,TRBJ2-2,TGCGCCAGCAGCCAAGAGAGCTTAGCCCCCCGGCGGGAGCTGTTTTTT,CASSQESLAPRRELFF
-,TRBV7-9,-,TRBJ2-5,TGTGCCAGCAGCTTAGGTAGATCGGGGCCCCAAGAGACCCAGTACTTC,CASSLGRSGPQETQYF
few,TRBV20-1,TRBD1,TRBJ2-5,TGCAGTGCCGCTCCAGGGGGCCAAGAGACCCAGTACTTC,CSAAPGGQETQYF
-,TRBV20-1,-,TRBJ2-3,TGCAGTGCTAGAGATCTCAGGGTATCCCACACAGATACGCAGTATTTT,CSARDLRVSHTDTQYF
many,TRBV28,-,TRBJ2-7,TGTGCCAGCAACCTGGGAGGTTCCGAGCAGTACTTC,CASNLGGSEQYF
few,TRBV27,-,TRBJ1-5,TGTGCCAGCAGTATAGGTCCAGAGGGCAATCAGCCCCAGCATTTT,CASSIGPEGNQPQHF
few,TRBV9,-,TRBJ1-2,TGTGCCAGCAGCGCCGACGGGGACGGATTTTTAACGGGAGGCTACACCTTC,CASSADGDGFLTGGYTF
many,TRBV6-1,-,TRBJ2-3,TGTGCCAGCATTAAACGCGGACTACTATCCGACCCTCACACAGATACGCAGTATTTT,CASIKRGLLSDPHTDTQYF
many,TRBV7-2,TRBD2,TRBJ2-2,TGTGCCAGCAGCTTAGGACTAGCGGGGTTATCCACCGGGGAGCTGTTTTTT,CASSLGLAGLSTGELFF
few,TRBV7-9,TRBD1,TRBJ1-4,TGTGCCAGCAGCTTAGTCGGGACAGGAGGCGAAAAACTGTTTTTT,CASSLVGTGGEKLFF
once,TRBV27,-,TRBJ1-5,TGTGCCAGCAGCCCGGACGTTCAAAGCAATCAGCCCCAGCATTTT,CASSPDVQSNQPQHF
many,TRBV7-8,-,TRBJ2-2,TGTGCCAGCAGCCCCCGTCGGGTTGCGAACACCGGGGAGCTGTTTTTT,CASSPRRVANTGELFF
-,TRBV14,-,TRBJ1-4,TGTGCCAGCAGCCCCCCCTCGAATGAAAAACTGTTTTTT,CASSPPSNEKLFF
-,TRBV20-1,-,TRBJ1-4,TGCAGTGCTCTGGGGGCTGGCGAAAAACTGTTTTTT,CSALGAGEKLFF
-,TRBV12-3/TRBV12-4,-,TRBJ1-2,TGTGCCAGCAGTTTTGTACAGTATGGCTACACCTTC,CASSFVQYGYTF
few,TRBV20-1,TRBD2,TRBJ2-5,TGCAGTGCTCCCAATAGCGGGGGGTACCAAGAGACCCAGTACTTC,CSAPNSGGYQETQYF
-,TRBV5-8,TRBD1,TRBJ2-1,TGTGCCAGCAGCTTGGCTTCAGGGGGCCTCGGTGAGCAGTTCTTC,CASSLASGGLGEQFF
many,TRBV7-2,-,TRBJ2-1,TGTGCCAGCAGCTCACCAGGTTCCTACAATGAGCAGTTCTTC,CASSSPGSYNEQFF
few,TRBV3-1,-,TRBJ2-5,TGTGCCAGCAGAGGGGAGGCGGCAGTCCAAGAGACCCAGTACTTC,CASRGEAAVQETQYF
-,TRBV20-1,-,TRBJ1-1,TGCAGTGCTAGAGCAGGAACTGGGAGCACTGAAGCTTTCTTT,CSARAGTGSTEAFF
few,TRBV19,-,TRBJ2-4,TGTGCCACCCAGGGGGGTTCAGTCAAAAACATTCAGTACTTC,CATQGGSVKNIQYF
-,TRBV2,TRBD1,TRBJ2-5,TGTGCCAGCAGGGACAGGGACCAAGAGACCCAGTACTTC,CASRDRDQETQYF
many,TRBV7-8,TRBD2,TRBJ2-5,TGTGCCAGCAGCTCCTCCGGGACTAGAGGGGCCCAGTACTTC,CASSSSGTRGAQYF
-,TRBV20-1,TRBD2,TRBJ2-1,TGCAGTGCCACTAGCGGGGTATACAATGAGCAGTTCTTC,CSATSGVYNEQFF
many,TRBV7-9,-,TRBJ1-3,TGTGCCAGCAGCGGTCTAGGAAACACCATATATTTT,CASSGLGNTIYF
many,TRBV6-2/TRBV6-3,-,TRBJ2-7,TGTGCCAGCACCTCGAAATTCTACGAGCAGTACTTC,CASTSKFYEQYF
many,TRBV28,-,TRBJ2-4,TGTGCCAGCAGTTTCCAGGCGGACATTCAGTACTTC,CASSFQADIQYF
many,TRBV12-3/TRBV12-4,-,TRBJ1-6,TGTGCCAGCAGTTGGGGAGGAACTGGACGGGGATGGAGTTCACCCCTCCACTTT,CASSWGGTGRGWSSPLHF
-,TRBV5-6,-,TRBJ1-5,TGTGCCAGCAGTTCCGGGACGGAGAATTATAGCAATCAGCCCCAGCATTTT,CASSSGTENYSNQPQHF
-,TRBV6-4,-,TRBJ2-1,TGTGCCAGCAGTGTTCTCGGCGGGCGGCGGTTCTTC,CASSVLGGRRFF
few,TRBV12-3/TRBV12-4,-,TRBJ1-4,TGTGCCAGCAGTCGGGGACGGGGGCTTAGTGAAAAACTGTTTTTT,CASSRGRGLSEKLFF